This passage covers 9 T cell receptor beta chains from one sample sequenced in a study of blood T cell repertoires in COVID-19. This table comes from immunoSEQ multiplex PCR, and its TCRdb copy is limited to in-frame clones, with some not included. The sample consists of about 380,000 clones, 89% of them appearing once. What was sequenced was peripheral blood. The source is a man in his forties with acute or convalescent COVID-19.

This sequence joins TRBV11-2 and TRBJ2-7; TRBD2 might be the D (7 bases). This CDR3 has 14 residues. V was trimmed by 0 bases and J by 7 bases, leaving 13 bases between them. The germline V gene encodes CDR1 SGHAT and CDR2 FQNNGV. CDR3 sequence: CASSLDRGASEQYF. DNA for the CDR3: TGTGCCAGCAGCTTAGATCGGGGGGCTAGTGAGCAGTACTTC. Using reference TRBV11-2 and TRBJ2-7 for the parts outside the CDR3, the full variable domain is EAGVAQSPRYKIIEKRQSVAFWCNPISGHATLYWYQQILGQGPKLLIQFQNNGVVDDSQLPKDRFSAERLKGVDSTLKIQPAKLEDSAVYLCASSLDRGASEQYFGPGTRLTVT.

The V and J genes are TRBV30 and TRBJ2-5; D perhaps matches TRBD1 (9 bases). Trimming took off 3 bases at V and 1 base at J, with 27 bases between the two ends. The CDR3 is made up of 19 amino acids. CDR1 and CDR2 from the germline V gene are GTSNPN and SVGIG (reference sequence). The CDR3 DNA reads as TGTGCCTGGAGCAAACAGGGGGCGGGGGGTCTGGGAATCCAAGAGACCCAGTACTTC. Translation: CAWSKQGAGGLGIQETQYF.

This clone was observed a handful of times. This chain connects TRBV28 to TRBJ1-5; D unresolved. The germline gives CDR1 MDHEN, CDR2 SYDVKM. Trimming cost V 8 bases and J 3 bases, with 14 bases left between them. This CDR3 contains 14 residues. The CDR3 bases are TGTGCCAGCTTCACGAACAGCCCCAATCAGCCCCAGCATTTT. It codes for CASFTNSPNQPQHF.

The V gene is TRBV27, the J gene TRBJ2-3; D gene unclear. The V gene lost 2 bases and the J gene lost 2 bases, with 14 bases spanning the gap. The CDR3 sequence is 16 residues long. Germline CDR1 and CDR2: MNHEY and SMNVEV (reference sequence). CDR3 coding DNA: TGTGCCAGCAGTTTAAACCCCTTCAGGATCACAGATACGCAGTATTTT. Its protein is CASSLNPFRITDTQYF.

This chain connects TRBV3-1 (or the pseudogene TRBV3-2) to TRBJ2-7; 9 nucleotides agree with TRBD2. The germline CDR1 and CDR2 sequences are LGHDT and YNNKEL (reference sequence). Unmatched junction bases numbered 5, after V lost 0 bases and J lost 5 bases. There are 15 residues in the CDR3. The DNA of the CDR3 is TGTGCCAGCAGCCAAGATGCTAGCGGGGCCAACGAGCAGTACTTC. Translation: CASSQDASGANEQYF.

This chain joins TRBV28 and TRBJ2-7, with 8 positions matching TRBD1. V trimming: 3 bases; J trimming: 0 bases; junction bases outside the gene matches: 7. Germline CDR1 reads MDHEN; CDR2 reads SYDVKM. This CDR3 is built from 16 residues. The CDR3 region is CASSFTTGARSYEQYF. The CDR3 coding sequence is TGTGCCAGCAGTTTTACGACAGGGGCTCGCTCCTACGAGCAGTACTTC.

J is TRBJ1-2 and V is TRBV7-2; D call uncertain. This CDR3 spans 15 amino acids. The ends were cut back, 5 bases at V and 3 bases at J, with 16 bases in the middle. Germline V gene data show CDR1 as SGHTA and CDR2 as FQGNSA. This CDR3 reads CASSPRGIQDYGYTF. CDR3 coding DNA: TGTGCCAGCAGCCCCCGAGGGATCCAAGACTATGGCTACACCTTC.

This clone appeared once. The chain uses TRBV2 and TRBJ2-2; 10 positions match TRBD1. The junction had 4 bases not matched to a gene; V was cut back by 5 bases and J by 4 bases. Germline V gives CDR1 SNHLY, CDR2 FYNNEI. CDR3 length: 15 residues. Written as DNA, the CDR3 is TGTGCCAGCAGTCCGGACAGGGGGGGCACCGGGGAGCTGTTTTTT. It encodes CASSPDRGGTGELFF.

This clone turned up a few times. The CDR3 nucleotides read TGTGCCAGCAGTTACGGACAGGAGAATTCACCCCTCCACTTT. This codes for CASSYGQENSPLHF. The chain employs TRBV6-6 and TRBJ1-6, with 7 bases identical to TRBD1. This CDR3 is 14 amino acids long. The germline V gene has CDR1 MNHNY and CDR2 SVGAGI (reference sequence). Unmatched junction bases numbered 2, after V lost 2 bases and J lost 7 bases.